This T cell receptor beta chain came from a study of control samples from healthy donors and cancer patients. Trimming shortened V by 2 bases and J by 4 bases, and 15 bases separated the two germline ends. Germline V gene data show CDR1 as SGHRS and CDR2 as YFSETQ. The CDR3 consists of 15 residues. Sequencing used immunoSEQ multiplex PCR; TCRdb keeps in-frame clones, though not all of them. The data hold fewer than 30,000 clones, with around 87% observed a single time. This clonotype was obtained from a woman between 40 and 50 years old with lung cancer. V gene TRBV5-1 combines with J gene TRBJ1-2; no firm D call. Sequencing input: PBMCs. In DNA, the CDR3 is TGCGCCAGCAGCTTTCAAGAGCCCGAGACCTATGGCTACACCTTC. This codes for CASSFQEPETYGYTF.